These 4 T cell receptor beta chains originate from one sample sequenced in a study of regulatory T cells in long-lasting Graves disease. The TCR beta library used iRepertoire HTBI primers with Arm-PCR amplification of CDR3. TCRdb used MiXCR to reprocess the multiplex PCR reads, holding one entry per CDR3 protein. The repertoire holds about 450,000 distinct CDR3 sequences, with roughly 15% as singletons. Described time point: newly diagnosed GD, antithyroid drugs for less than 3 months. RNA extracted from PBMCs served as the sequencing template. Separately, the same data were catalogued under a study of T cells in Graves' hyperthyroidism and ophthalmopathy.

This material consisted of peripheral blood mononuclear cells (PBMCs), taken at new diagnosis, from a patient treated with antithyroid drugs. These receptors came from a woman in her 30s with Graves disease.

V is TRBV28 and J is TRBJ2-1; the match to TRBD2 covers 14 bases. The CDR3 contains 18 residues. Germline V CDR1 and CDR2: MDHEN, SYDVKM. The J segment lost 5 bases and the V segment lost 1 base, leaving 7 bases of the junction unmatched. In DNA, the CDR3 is TGTGCCAGCAGTTTATTTGTGACTAGCGGGAGGGCACACAATGAGCAGTTCTTC. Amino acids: CASSLFVTSGRAHNEQFF.

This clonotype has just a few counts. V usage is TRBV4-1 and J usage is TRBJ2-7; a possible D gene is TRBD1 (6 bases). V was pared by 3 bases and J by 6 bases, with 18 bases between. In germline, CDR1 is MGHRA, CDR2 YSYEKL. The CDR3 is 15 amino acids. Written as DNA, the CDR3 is TGCGCCAGCAGCCAGAGAACAGGGTCTGTGGGCGAGCAGTACTTC. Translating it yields CASSQRTGSVGEQYF.

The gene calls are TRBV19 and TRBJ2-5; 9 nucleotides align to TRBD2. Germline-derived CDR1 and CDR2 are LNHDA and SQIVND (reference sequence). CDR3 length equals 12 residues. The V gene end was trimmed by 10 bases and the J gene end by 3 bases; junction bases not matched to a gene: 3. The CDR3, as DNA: TGTGCCACCTCTAGCGGGGAAGAGACCCAGTACTTC. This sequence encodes CATSSGEETQYF. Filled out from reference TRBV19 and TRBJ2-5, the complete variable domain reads DGGITQSPKYLFRKEGQNVTLSCEQNLNHDAMYWYRQDPGQGLRLIYYSQIVNDFQKGDIAEGYSVSREKKESFPLTVTSAQKNPTAFYLCATSSGEETQYFGPGTRLLVL.

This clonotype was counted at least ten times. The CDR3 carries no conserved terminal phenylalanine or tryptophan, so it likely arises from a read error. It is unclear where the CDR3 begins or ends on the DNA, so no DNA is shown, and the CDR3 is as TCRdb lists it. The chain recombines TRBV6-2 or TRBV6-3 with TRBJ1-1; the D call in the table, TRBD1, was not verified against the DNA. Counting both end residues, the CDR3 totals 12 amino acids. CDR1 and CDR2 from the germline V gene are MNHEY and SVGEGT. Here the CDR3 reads CASSYTGTGVLH.